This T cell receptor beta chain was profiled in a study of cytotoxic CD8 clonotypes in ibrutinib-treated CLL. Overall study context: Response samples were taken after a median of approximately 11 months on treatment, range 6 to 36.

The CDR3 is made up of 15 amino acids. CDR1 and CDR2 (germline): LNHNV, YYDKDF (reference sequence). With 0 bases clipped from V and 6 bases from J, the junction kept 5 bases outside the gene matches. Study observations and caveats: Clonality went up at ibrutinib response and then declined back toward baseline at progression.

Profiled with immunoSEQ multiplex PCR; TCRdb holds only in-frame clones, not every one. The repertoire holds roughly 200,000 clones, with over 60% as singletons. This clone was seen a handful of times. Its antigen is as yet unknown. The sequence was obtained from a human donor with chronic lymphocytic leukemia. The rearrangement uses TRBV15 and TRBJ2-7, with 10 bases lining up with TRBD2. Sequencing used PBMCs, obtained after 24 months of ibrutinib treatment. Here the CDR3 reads CATSRELAGASEQYF. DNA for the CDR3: TGTGCCACCAGCAGAGAGCTAGCGGGAGCCTCCGAGCAGTACTTC. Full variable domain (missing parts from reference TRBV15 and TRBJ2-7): DAMVIQNPRYQVTQFGKPVTLSCSQTLNHNVMYWYQQKSSQAPKLLFHYYDKDFNNEADTPDNFQSRRPNTSFCFLDIRSPGLGDTAMYLCATSRELAGASEQYFGPGTRLTVT.